The following is a TCR beta chain sequence with its context. The data derive from a study of shared T cell receptors in the human thymus. The CDR3 is 17 amino acids. Germline V lookup: CDR1 LNHDA, CDR2 SQIVND (reference sequence). V was trimmed by 7 bases and J by 2 bases, leaving 21 bases between them. Profiling relied on immunoSEQ multiplex PCR, and the TCRdb table lists in-frame clones only, not all of them. The sample has 600,000 to 900,000 clones; 70% to 90% are singletons. This sample also belongs to another study, concerning human thymus T cells.

Input material: thymocytes. The receptor was derived from a girl in the first two years of life with a congenital heart defect. The chain recombines TRBV19 with TRBJ1-5; TRBD1 might be the D (5 bases). The CDR3, as DNA: TGTGCCAGTAACCCAACTGGGGGGAGAGAGGGCAATCAGCCCCAGCATTTT. Amino acids: CASNPTGGREGNQPQHF.